This T cell receptor beta chain was identified during a study of T cells after posttransplantation cyclophosphamide. Study-wide findings and caveats: Later post-transplant blood repertoires were often dominated by donor CD8+ memory clones. Tissue-infiltrating T cells from skin or gut overlapped little with blood T cells.

Some clones are missing from TCRdb's copy, which holds only in-frame ones; the method was immunoSEQ multiplex PCR. This sample has about 6,800 clones, with around 92% found just once. Points on this clone: Its specificity is unknown.

Treatment was busulfan-fludarabine conditioning, a marrow graft, and cyclophosphamide on days +3 and +4. Per the germline V gene, CDR1 is KGHSH and CDR2 is LQKENI. The V segment lost 6 bases and the J segment 1 base; nucleotides outside the gene matches: 4. CDR3 length: 14 amino acids. The clonotype was recovered from a female patient between 50 and 59 years old who received an allogeneic stem cell transplant from a related donor, was CMV-positive, and had no GVHD. T cells may partly derive from the graft donor. This sequence joins TRBV18 and TRBJ2-5; 8 nucleotides line up with TRBD1. Sequenced here: PBMCs, sampled around 1,400 days after allogeneic stem cell transplant with posttransplant cyclophosphamide. CDR3 sequence reads: CASSLDRGQETQYF. DNA of the CDR3: TGTGCCAGCTCCCTCGACAGGGGCCAAGAGACCCAGTACTTC.